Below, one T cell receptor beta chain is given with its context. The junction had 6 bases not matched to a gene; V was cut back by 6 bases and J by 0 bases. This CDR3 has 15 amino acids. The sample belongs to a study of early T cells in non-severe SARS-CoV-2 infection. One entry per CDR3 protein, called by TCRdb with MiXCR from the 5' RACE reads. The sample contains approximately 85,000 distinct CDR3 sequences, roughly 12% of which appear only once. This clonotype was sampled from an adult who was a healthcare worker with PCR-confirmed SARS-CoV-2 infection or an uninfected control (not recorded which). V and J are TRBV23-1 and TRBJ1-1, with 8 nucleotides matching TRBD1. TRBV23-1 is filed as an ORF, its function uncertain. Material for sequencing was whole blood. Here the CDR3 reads CASRGDRPLNTEAFF. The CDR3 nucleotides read TGCGCCAGCAGGGGGGACAGGCCTCTGAACACTGAAGCTTTCTTT.